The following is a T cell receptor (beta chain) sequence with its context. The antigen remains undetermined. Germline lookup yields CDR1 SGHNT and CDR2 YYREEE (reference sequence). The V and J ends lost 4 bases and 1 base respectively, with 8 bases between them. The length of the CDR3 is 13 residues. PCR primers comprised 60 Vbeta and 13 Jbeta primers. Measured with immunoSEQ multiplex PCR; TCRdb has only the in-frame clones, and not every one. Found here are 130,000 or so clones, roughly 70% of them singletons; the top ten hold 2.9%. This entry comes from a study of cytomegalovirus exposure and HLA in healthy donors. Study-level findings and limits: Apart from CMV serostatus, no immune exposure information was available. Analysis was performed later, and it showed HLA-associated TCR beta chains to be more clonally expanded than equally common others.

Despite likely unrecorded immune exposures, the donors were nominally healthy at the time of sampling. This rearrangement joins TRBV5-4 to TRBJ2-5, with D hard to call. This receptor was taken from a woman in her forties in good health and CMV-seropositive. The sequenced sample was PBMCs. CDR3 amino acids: CASSIEFQETQYF. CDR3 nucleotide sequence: TGTGCCAGCAGCATCGAGTTCCAAGAGACCCAGTACTTC.